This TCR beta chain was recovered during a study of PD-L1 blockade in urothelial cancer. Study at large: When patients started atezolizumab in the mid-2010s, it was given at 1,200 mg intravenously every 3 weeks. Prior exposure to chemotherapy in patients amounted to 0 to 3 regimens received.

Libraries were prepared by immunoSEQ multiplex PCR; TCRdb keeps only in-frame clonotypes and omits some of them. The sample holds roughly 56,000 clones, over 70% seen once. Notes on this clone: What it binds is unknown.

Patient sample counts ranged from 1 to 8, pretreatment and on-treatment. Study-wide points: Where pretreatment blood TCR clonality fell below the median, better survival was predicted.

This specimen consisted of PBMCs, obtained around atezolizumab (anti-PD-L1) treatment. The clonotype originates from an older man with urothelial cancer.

The CDR3 sequence is CASSIASSGNEQFF. As DNA, the CDR3 is TGTGCCAGTAGTATAGCCTCTTCGGGGAATGAGCAGTTCTTC. The chain joins TRBV19 to TRBJ2-1, with D tentatively TRBD2 (5 bases). Trimming took off 1 base at V and 7 bases at J, with 11 bases between the two ends. Germline assignment: CDR1 LNHDA and CDR2 SQIVND (reference sequence). The CDR3 runs to 14 residues.